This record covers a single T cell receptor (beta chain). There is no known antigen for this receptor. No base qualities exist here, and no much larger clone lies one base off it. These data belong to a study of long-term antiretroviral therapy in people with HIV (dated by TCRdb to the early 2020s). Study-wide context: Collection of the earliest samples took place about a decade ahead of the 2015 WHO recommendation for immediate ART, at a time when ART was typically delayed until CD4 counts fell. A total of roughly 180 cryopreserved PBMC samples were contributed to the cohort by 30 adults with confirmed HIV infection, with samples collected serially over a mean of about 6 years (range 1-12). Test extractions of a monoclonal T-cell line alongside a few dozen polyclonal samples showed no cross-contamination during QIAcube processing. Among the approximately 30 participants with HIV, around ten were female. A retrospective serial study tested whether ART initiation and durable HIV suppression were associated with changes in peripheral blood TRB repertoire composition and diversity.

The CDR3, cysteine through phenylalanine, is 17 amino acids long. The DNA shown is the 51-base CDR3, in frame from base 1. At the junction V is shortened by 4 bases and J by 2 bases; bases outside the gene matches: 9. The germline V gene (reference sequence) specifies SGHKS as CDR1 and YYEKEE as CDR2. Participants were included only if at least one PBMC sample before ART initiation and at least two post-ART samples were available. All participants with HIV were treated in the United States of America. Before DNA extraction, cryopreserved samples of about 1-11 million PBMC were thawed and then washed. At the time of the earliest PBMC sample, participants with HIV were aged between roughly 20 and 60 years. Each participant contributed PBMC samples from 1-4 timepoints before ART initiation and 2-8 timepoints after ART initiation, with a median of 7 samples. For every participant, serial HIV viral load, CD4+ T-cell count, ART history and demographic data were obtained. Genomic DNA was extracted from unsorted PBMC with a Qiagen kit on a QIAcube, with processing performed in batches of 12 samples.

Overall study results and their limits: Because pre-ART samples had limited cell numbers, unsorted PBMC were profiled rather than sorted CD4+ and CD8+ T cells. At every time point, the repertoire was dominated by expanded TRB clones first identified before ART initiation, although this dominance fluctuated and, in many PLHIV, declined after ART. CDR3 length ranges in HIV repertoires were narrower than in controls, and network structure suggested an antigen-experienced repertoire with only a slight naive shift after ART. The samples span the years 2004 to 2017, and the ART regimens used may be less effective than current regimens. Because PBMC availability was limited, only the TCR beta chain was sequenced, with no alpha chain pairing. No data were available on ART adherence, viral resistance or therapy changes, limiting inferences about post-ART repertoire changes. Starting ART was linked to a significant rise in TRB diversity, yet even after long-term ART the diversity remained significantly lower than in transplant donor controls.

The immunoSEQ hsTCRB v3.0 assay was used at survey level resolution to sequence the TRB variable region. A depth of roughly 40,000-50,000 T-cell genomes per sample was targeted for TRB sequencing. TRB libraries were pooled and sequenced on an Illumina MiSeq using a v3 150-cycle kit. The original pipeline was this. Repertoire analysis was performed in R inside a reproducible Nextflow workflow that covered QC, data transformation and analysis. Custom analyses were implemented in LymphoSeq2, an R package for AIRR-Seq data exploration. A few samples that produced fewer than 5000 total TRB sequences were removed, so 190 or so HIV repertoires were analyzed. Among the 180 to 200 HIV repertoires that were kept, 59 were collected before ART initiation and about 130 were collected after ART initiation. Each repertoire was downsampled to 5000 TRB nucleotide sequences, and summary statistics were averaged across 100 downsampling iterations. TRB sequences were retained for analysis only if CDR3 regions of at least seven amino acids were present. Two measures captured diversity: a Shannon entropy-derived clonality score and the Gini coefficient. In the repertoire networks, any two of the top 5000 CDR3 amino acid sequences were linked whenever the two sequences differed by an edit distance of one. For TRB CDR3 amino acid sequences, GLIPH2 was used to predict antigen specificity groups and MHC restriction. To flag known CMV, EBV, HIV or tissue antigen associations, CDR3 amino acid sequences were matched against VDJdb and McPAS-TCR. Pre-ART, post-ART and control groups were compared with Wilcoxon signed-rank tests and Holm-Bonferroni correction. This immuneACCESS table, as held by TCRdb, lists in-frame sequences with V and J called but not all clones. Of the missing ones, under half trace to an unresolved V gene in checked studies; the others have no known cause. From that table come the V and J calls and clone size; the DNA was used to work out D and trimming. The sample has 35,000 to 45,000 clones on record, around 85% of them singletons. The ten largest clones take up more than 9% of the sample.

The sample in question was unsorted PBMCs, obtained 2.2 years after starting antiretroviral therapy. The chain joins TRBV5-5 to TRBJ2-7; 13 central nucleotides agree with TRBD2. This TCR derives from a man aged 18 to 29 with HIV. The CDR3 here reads CASSASLLAGGTYEQYF. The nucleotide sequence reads TGTGCCAGCAGCGCATCCCTACTAGCGGGAGGGACCTACGAGCAGTACTTC.